The 19 T cell receptor beta chains below were found in one sample sequenced in a study of T cell changes during pregnancy in multiple sclerosis. Here immunoSEQ multiplex PCR was the method, and the copy in TCRdb shows in-frame clones only, minus some. The top ten hold just under 0.2% of the sample, which has tens of thousands of clones, around 90% seen once. This specimen was CD4+ T cells from peripheral blood mononuclear cells, taken in the second trimester of pregnancy. These receptor sequences come from a female donor with multiple sclerosis, enrolled in a pregnancy study.

This sequence joins TRBV2 and TRBJ2-1; D is ambiguous. Trimming shortened V by 4 bases and J by 0 bases, and 10 bases separated the two germline ends. The length of the CDR3 is 15 residues. Looked up from germline, CDR1 is SNHLY and CDR2 is FYNNEI. CDR3 sequence (DNA): TGTGCCAGCAGTGTGTTAGTAAGCTCCTACAATGAGCAGTTCTTC. Its translation is CASSVLVSSYNEQFF.

In this sample, this clone turned up once. The chain is built from TRBV29-1 and TRBJ2-7, with 8 bases lining up with TRBD1. This CDR3 has 14 amino acids. J lost 0 bases, V lost 4 bases, and 5 bases had no gene match. Germline CDR1 reads SQVTM; CDR2 reads ANQGSEA. CDR3 DNA sequence: TGCAGCGTTGTGGTCAGGGGGCTCTCCTACGAGCAGTACTTC. This encodes CSVVVRGLSYEQYF.

The chain joins TRBV11-1 to TRBJ2-3, with 9 bases that match TRBD2. The V segment lost 3 bases and the J segment 4 bases; nucleotides outside the gene matches: 2. This CDR3 spans 14 amino acids. Per the germline V gene, CDR1 is SGHAT and CDR2 is FQDESV (reference sequence). As DNA, the CDR3 is TGTGCCAGCAGCTTGGGACTAGCATCAGATACGCAGTATTTT. The encoded protein is CASSLGLASDTQYF.

The chain uses TRBV5-6 and TRBJ2-1; 15 bases fit TRBD2. Trimming took 4 bases from V and 4 from J; bases not matched to a gene: 9. The length of the CDR3 is 18 residues. Germline V lookup: CDR1 SGHDT, CDR2 YYEEEE. This CDR3 is CASSRWDGTSGGYNEQFF. CDR3 DNA sequence: TGTGCCAGCAGCCGTTGGGATGGGACTAGCGGGGGGTACAATGAGCAGTTCTTC. Combining the CDR3 with reference TRBV5-6 and TRBJ2-1 gives the whole variable domain DAGVTQSPTHLIKTRGQQVTLRCSPKSGHDTVSWYQQALGQGPQFIFQYYEEEERQRGNFPDRFSGHQFPNYSSELNVNALLLGDSALYLCASSRWDGTSGGYNEQFFGPGTRLTVL.

This chain links TRBV4-1 with TRBJ2-1, with 9 bases fitting TRBD2. The CDR3 consists of 16 residues. Germline V gene sequence: CDR1 MGHRA, CDR2 YSYEKL. The J segment lost 8 bases and the V segment lost 0 bases, leaving 8 bases of the junction unmatched. CDR3 nucleotides: TGCGCCAGCAGCCAAGACGGGATAGCGGGAGCCTATGAGCAGTTCTTC. Protein product: CASSQDGIAGAYEQFF.

The CDR3 DNA is TGTGCCACCCGTGGGGGAGGGCAAGCTAATGAAAAACTGTTTTTT. Translating it yields CATRGGGQANEKLFF. The chain uses TRBV28 and TRBJ1-4; maybe TRBD1 (5 bases). V lost 10 bases and J 3 bases, leaving 18 bases between the germline ends. CDR1 and CDR2 from the germline V gene are MDHEN and SYDVKM. CDR3 length: 15 amino acids.

The sample holds one count of this clone. V is TRBV20-1 and J is TRBJ2-5; TRBD1 might be the D (6 bases). Trimming removed 3 bases from V and 7 bases from J, with 9 bases in between. CDR3 length: 11 amino acids. In germline, CDR1 is DFQATT, CDR2 SNEGSKA (reference sequence). The CDR3 loop is CSASDRLTQYF. The CDR3 DNA sequence: TGCAGTGCTAGTGACAGGTTGACCCAGTACTTC.

CDR3 nucleotides: TGTGCCAGCAGTGAACGGCGACTAGCGGGTTTCGAGCAGTACTTC. Amino acid sequence: CASSERRLAGFEQYF. The chain combines TRBV2 with TRBJ2-7; TRBD2 matches 10 bases. CDR3 size: 15 residues. Germline trimming cut 2 bases from V and 6 bases from J; bases unmatched to any gene: 7. CDR1 and CDR2 from the germline V gene are SNHLY and FYNNEI.

The rearrangement joins TRBV15 to TRBJ2-7; 7 bases are a match to TRBD1. CDR1 LNHNV and CDR2 YYDKDF come from the germline V gene (reference sequence). The CDR3 spans 15 residues. V shed 0 bases and J 3 bases; nucleotides not matched to a gene: 5. For the CDR3, the DNA is TGTGCCACCAGCAGAGATATCAACAGGGGCTACGAGCAGTACTTC. Translation gives CATSRDINRGYEQYF.

V usage is TRBV7-9 and J usage is TRBJ1-4; D unclear. Germline V CDR1 and CDR2: SEHNR, FQNEAQ (reference sequence). V was trimmed by 5 bases and J by 0 bases, leaving 7 bases between them. The CDR3 length is 14 residues. CDR3: CASSPTATNEKLFF. Here the CDR3 DNA reads TGTGCCAGCAGCCCGACTGCAACTAATGAAAAACTGTTTTTT.

This clone was seen a few times. The rearrangement links TRBV9 to TRBJ2-1, with 9 bases that match TRBD2. Trimming removed 0 bases from V and 9 bases from J; junction bases left unmatched: 7. Germline values: CDR1 SGDLS, CDR2 YYNGEE. This CDR3 comprises 15 residues. As DNA, the CDR3 is TGTGCCAGCAGCGTAGTGGCGGGGGGGCCGGTTGAGCAGTTCTTC. Amino acid sequence: CASSVVAGGPVEQFF.

The CDR3 sequence: CASSEINRNTEAFF. DNA for the CDR3: TGTGCCAGCAGTGAAATTAACAGGAACACTGAAGCTTTCTTT. V usage is TRBV6-1 and J usage is TRBJ1-1; D is undetermined. Trimming took 2 bases from V and 1 from J, leaving 8 bases between them. Germline assignment: CDR1 MNHNS and CDR2 SASEGT. The CDR3 totals 14 residues.

The chain links TRBV5-1 to TRBJ2-1; TRBD2 might be the D (5 bases). This CDR3 comprises 15 residues. Germline V gene sequence: CDR1 SGHRS, CDR2 YFSETQ. Trimming pared 2 bases from V and 0 bases from J, leaving 9 bases between. The CDR3 region has the DNA TGCGCCAGCAGCTTAGGCCTAGCCTCCTACAATGAGCAGTTCTTC. Its translation is CASSLGLASYNEQFF.

This rearrangement joins TRBV5-6 to TRBJ1-2; D is uncertain. V was trimmed by 2 bases and J by 14 bases, leaving 16 bases between them. CDR1 and CDR2 (germline): SGHDT, YYEEEE. The CDR3 consists of 12 residues. The CDR3 loop is CASSLADGVQTF. The CDR3 DNA follows: TGTGCCAGCAGCTTAGCGGACGGAGTTCAAACCTTC.

The gene calls are TRBV10-3 and TRBJ1-2, with D possibly being TRBD1 (5 bases). CDR3 length equals 13 residues. V was shortened by 4 bases and J by 3 bases, with 9 bases between the two germline ends. Germline V lookup: CDR1 ENHRY, CDR2 SYGVKD. Written as DNA, the CDR3 is TGTGCCATCAGTGGACAGTCCGACTATGGCTACACCTTC. Translation gives CAISGQSDYGYTF.

V usage is TRBV2 and J usage is TRBJ1-1; D gene uncertain. This CDR3 is 13 amino acids long. CDR1 is SNHLY, CDR2 FYNNEI, per germline. V lost 5 bases to trimming and J lost 0 bases, with 7 bases between them. CDR3 residues: CASSTTLNTEAFF. CDR3 in DNA: TGTGCCAGCAGTACCACTTTGAACACTGAAGCTTTCTTT.

The genes are TRBV28 and TRBJ1-5; D is possibly TRBD1 (5 bases). The V end was cut by 4 bases, the J end by 6 bases, with 13 bases between. Germline V lookup: CDR1 MDHEN, CDR2 SYDVKM. The CDR3 contains 14 residues. In DNA, the CDR3 is TGTGCCAGCAGTTCCACCCCAGGGATTCAGCCCCAGCATTTT. This gives the protein CASSSTPGIQPQHF. Drawing the rest from reference TRBV28 and TRBJ1-5, the complete variable domain is DVKVTQSSRYLVKRTGEKVFLECVQDMDHENMFWYRQDPGLGLRLIYFSYDVKMKEKGDIPEGYSVSREKKERFSLILESASTNQTSMYLCASSSTPGIQPQHFGDGTRLSIL.

The gene calls are TRBV18 and TRBJ1-2; no firm D call. Germline lookup yields CDR1 KGHSH and CDR2 LQKENI. V shed 3 bases and J shed 2 bases, with 13 bases lying between them. The length of the CDR3 is 15 residues. Here the CDR3 reads CASSPLGDPNYGYTF. For the CDR3, the DNA is TGTGCCAGCTCACCCCTGGGCGACCCCAACTATGGCTACACCTTC.

This clone has a single count. This likely comes from a read error, as the CDR3 has no conserved phenylalanine or tryptophan at its end. The DNA is left out, because the CDR3 cannot be placed on it with certainty; the CDR3 is given as TCRdb lists it. The chain carries TRBV5-4 and TRBJ2-3; the table assigns TRBD2, which was not confirmed against the DNA. Termini included, the CDR3 measures 13 amino acids. Germline lookup yields CDR1 SGHNT and CDR2 YYREEE (reference sequence). CDR3 loop: CASSPLPEGLVVP.